This entry lists 24 T cell receptor beta chains sequenced from one sample in a study of cytomegalovirus exposure and HLA in healthy donors. The assay was immunoSEQ multiplex PCR, and TCRdb's table has in-frame clones only and misses some. The profile shows some 120,000 clones, 85% to 90% of them singletons. Sequences were obtained from PBMCs. Every receptor here comes from a woman between 18 and 29 years old in good health and CMV-seronegative.

The CDR3 coding sequence is TGTGCCAGCAGCTTCGATCGAGGCCTTGACTATGGCTACACCTTC. Protein: CASSFDRGLDYGYTF. The rearrangement uses TRBV4-2 and TRBJ1-2; D gene uncertain. The CDR3 sequence is 15 residues long. V lost 5 bases and J lost 3, with 16 bases in between. CDR1 is LGHNA and CDR2 is YNFKEQ in the germline V gene.

CDR3 sequence: CASSLDSPYEQYF. As DNA, the CDR3 is TGTGCCAGCTCCCTCGACAGTCCCTACGAGCAGTACTTC. The J gene is TRBJ2-7, the V gene TRBV18; D may be TRBD1 (5 bases). The V end was cut by 6 bases, the J end by 2 bases, with 11 bases between. Germline V gives CDR1 KGHSH, CDR2 LQKENI. This CDR3 has 13 residues.

This chain links TRBV27 with TRBJ2-4; TRBD1 agrees at 8 bases. The V segment lost 3 bases and the J segment 1 base; nucleotides outside the gene matches: 5. Germline V gene lookup returns CDR1 MNHEY and CDR2 SMNVEV (reference sequence). CDR3 length: 16 residues. CDR3: CASSLAGGTAKNIQYF. CDR3 nucleotide sequence: TGTGCCAGCAGTTTGGCAGGGGGCACGGCCAAAAACATTCAGTACTTC.

The chain couples TRBV6-1 to TRBJ2-7; TRBD1 aligns across 8 bases. CDR3 length: 14 amino acids. Germline assignment: CDR1 MNHNS and CDR2 SASEGT. The V segment lost 4 bases and the J segment 3 bases; nucleotides outside the gene matches: 5. The CDR3 is CASSVGQGRYEQYF. CDR3 nucleotide sequence: TGTGCCAGCAGTGTAGGACAGGGCCGCTACGAGCAGTACTTC.

The CDR3 sequence is CASSESSPGLAGGSLKTQYF. CDR3 coding DNA: TGTGCCAGCAGTGAATCGTCCCCGGGACTAGCGGGGGGCAGTTTGAAGACCCAGTACTTC. This rearrangement joins TRBV6-1 to TRBJ2-5; 15 bases line up with TRBD2. V lost 2 bases and J lost 6; bases outside the gene matches: 16. This CDR3 is built from 20 residues. Germline loops: CDR1 MNHNS, CDR2 SASEGT.

The rearrangement links TRBV9 to TRBJ2-1; D perhaps matches TRBD2 (6 bases). Trimming took off 2 bases at V and 7 bases at J, with 16 bases between the two ends. Germline V CDR1 and CDR2: SGDLS, YYNGEE. The CDR3 length is 15 residues. The CDR3 sequence: CASSVAPRGGNEQFF. The CDR3 DNA reads TGTGCCAGCAGCGTTGCGCCGCGGGGTGGGAATGAGCAGTTCTTC. Full variable domain (rest looked up from reference TRBV9 and TRBJ2-1): DSGVTQTPKHLITATGQRVTLRCSPRSGDLSVYWYQQSLDQGLQFLIQYYNGEERAKGNILERFSAQQFPDLHSELNLSSLELGDSALYFCASSVAPRGGNEQFFGPGTRLTVL.

CDR3 residues: CASSPTAGTGFYGYTF. The CDR3 nucleotides read TGTGCCAGCAGCCCAACCGCCGGGACAGGTTTCTATGGCTACACCTTC. The chain is built from TRBV7-9 and TRBJ1-2, with 8 bases fitting TRBD1. V was pared by 5 bases and J by 4 bases, with 12 bases of the junction left unmatched. The germline V gene has CDR1 SEHNR and CDR2 FQNEAQ (reference sequence). The CDR3 is 16 amino acids.

With regard to this clone: This sample also contains other DNA sequences that code for the same CDR3. This chain connects TRBV6-5 to TRBJ2-2; D may be TRBD1 (6 bases). V shed 6 bases and J shed 1 base, with 9 bases lying between them. The CDR3 totals 14 residues. Germline V gene sequence: CDR1 MNHEY, CDR2 SVGAGI. As DNA, the CDR3 is TGTGCCAGCAGACCGGGACAGAACACCGGGGAGCTGTTTTTT. This encodes CASRPGQNTGELFF.

The rearrangement uses TRBV28 and TRBJ2-7; TRBD1 might be the D (6 bases). Germline V gene lookup returns CDR1 MDHEN and CDR2 SYDVKM. V was trimmed by 6 bases and J by 6 bases, leaving 18 bases between them. This CDR3 comprises 14 residues. CDR3 coding DNA: TGTGCCAGCAGGCCACCGGGGCCGACAGGCGAGCAGTACTTC. It yields the protein CASRPPGPTGEQYF.

The chain couples TRBV21-1 to TRBJ1-5; TRBD1, the D gene given by the table, was not confirmed from the DNA. TRBV21-1 is designated a pseudogene. CDR3 length: 16 residues. In nucleotides, the CDR3 is TGTGCCAGCAGCAACAGGGGTGCTGGAAGCAATCAGCCCCAGCATTTT. It codes for CASSNRGAGSNQPQHF.

With regard to this clone: The junction and the germline gene differ at one end; a read error may be behind it. The chain has TRBV2 and TRBJ2-3; D possibly corresponds to TRBD2 (5 bases). Germline V gives CDR1 SNHLY, CDR2 FYNNEI. The CDR3 is 12 residues long. In nucleotides, the CDR3 is TGTGCCAGCAAGCGGATTGAAGATACGCGGTATTTT. Its translation: CASKRIEDTRYF.

This clone has more than one count but fewer than ten. The V call is TRBV30, the J call TRBJ1-2; D is uncertain. CDR3 length: 16 amino acids. Per germline, CDR1 GTSNPN and CDR2 SVGIG (reference sequence). Trimming took 5 bases from V and 1 from J, leaving 20 bases between them. The CDR3 nucleotides read TGTGCCTGGGCCGTTGGGCCCGGTCCCCTTAACTATGGCTACACCTTC. Protein sequence: CAWAVGPGPLNYGYTF.

This clone has more than one count but fewer than ten. The chain combines TRBV7-9 with TRBJ1-2; no definite D call. This CDR3 has 10 amino acids. V gave up 8 bases and J gave up 2 bases, with 3 bases separating them. CDR1 and CDR2 from the germline V gene are SEHNR and FQNEAQ (reference sequence). For the CDR3, the DNA is TGTGCCAGCGGCAACTATGGCTACACCTTC. Its protein is CASGNYGYTF. The full variable domain, with the rest looked up from reference TRBV7-9 and TRBJ1-2, is DTGVSQNPRHKITKRGQNVTFRCDPISEHNRLYWYRQTLGQGPEFLTYFQNEAQLEKSRLLSDRFSAERPKGSFSTLEIQRTEQGDSAMYLCASGNYGYTFGSGTRLTVV.

This sequence joins TRBV9 and TRBJ2-2; TRBD1 aligns across 10 bases. V was pared by 3 bases and J by 7 bases, with 9 bases of the junction left unmatched. Germline assignment: CDR1 SGDLS and CDR2 YYNGEE. CDR3 length: 16 residues. CDR3 loop: CASSAKGTGDIGELFF. The CDR3 DNA sequence: TGTGCCAGCAGCGCAAAGGGGACAGGGGATATCGGGGAGCTGTTTTTT. The variable domain in full, with the rest retrieved from reference TRBV9 and TRBJ2-2, is DSGVTQTPKHLITATGQRVTLRCSPRSGDLSVYWYQQSLDQGLQFLIQYYNGEERAKGNILERFSAQQFPDLHSELNLSSLELGDSALYFCASSAKGTGDIGELFFGEGSRLTVL.

Points on this clone: This sample also contains other DNA sequences that code for the same CDR3. The chain's CDR3 is CASRRQGSGNQPQHF. The CDR3 DNA is TGTGCCAGCAGGCGACAGGGCTCGGGCAATCAGCCCCAGCATTTT. The chain joins TRBV28 to TRBJ1-5, with 7 nucleotides matching TRBD1. V was pared by 6 bases and J by 2 bases, with 7 bases of the junction left unmatched. Per germline, CDR1 MDHEN and CDR2 SYDVKM. The CDR3 is 15 residues long.

V and J are TRBV7-8 and TRBJ1-4; TRBD1 matches 8 bases. The germline V gene encodes CDR1 SGHVS and CDR2 FQNEAQ. V lost 6 bases, J lost 3 bases, and 6 bases stayed unmatched. CDR3 length: 15 amino acids. CDR3 sequence (DNA): TGTGCCAGCAGTGTCGGACAGGGAGCTAATGAAAAACTGTTTTTT. This encodes CASSVGQGANEKLFF.

The rearrangement links TRBV7-9 to TRBJ2-4; 7 nucleotides align to TRBD1. Germline V gives CDR1 SEHNR, CDR2 FQNEAQ (reference sequence). The CDR3 totals 12 residues. The junction had 8 bases not matched to a gene; V was cut back by 5 bases and J by 13 bases. CDR3 residues: CASSLRQGPQYF. The CDR3 DNA is TGTGCCAGCAGCCTCCGACAGGGCCCGCAGTACTTC.

This clone turned up a few times. The J gene is TRBJ1-2, the V gene TRBV6-6, with 9 positions matching TRBD1. Germline V gene lookup returns CDR1 MNHNY and CDR2 SVGAGI (reference sequence). V was pared by 6 bases and J by 6 bases, with 5 bases of the junction left unmatched. This CDR3 spans 13 amino acids. The CDR3 DNA sequence: TGTGCCAGCAGACGGACAGGGGAAAATGGCTACACCTTC. Its translation: CASRRTGENGYTF.

In nucleotides, the CDR3 is TGTGCCAGCAGGACTACAGGGGGCGTCACCTACGAGCAGTACTTC. It is translated as CASRTTGGVTYEQYF. The rearrangement links TRBV5-6 to TRBJ2-7; 9 nucleotides agree with TRBD1. V was clipped by 5 bases and J by 2 bases; unmatched bases: 8. The germline V gene has CDR1 SGHDT and CDR2 YYEEEE. This CDR3 spans 15 amino acids.

The V call is TRBV11-2, the J call TRBJ2-7, with TRBD1 matching over 10 bases. In germline, CDR1 is SGHAT, CDR2 FQNNGV. V dropped 6 bases and J dropped 2; count of bases not matched to a gene: 7. The CDR3 totals 15 residues. The CDR3 sequence is CASRRPGTGAYEQYF. CDR3 nucleotide sequence: TGTGCCAGCAGGCGCCCCGGGACAGGGGCCTACGAGCAGTACTTC.

The chain has TRBV29-1 and TRBJ2-7, with D perhaps matching TRBD2 (6 bases). Germline CDR1 and CDR2: SQVTM and ANQGSEA. The V and J ends lost 4 bases and 2 bases respectively, with 9 bases between them. The CDR3 spans 12 residues. CDR3 sequence: CSVVGGTYEQYF. DNA for the CDR3: TGCAGCGTTGTGGGGGGAACCTACGAGCAGTACTTC.

The chain combines TRBV6-1 with TRBJ1-2, with no clear D. The germline V gene encodes CDR1 MNHNS and CDR2 SASEGT. V shed 0 bases and J shed 0 bases, with 5 bases lying between them. The CDR3 length is 14 residues. CDR3 sequence (DNA): TGTGCCAGCAGTGAAGCGCAGGCTAACTATGGCTACACCTTC. Amino acids: CASSEAQANYGYTF.

The chain links TRBV7-2 to TRBJ2-5; 8 positions match TRBD2. J was trimmed by 1 base and V by 3 bases; bases with no gene match: 7. CDR1 SGHTA and CDR2 FQGNSA come from the germline V gene. CDR3 length equals 16 residues. This CDR3 reads CASSFNGGGFQETQYF. Written as DNA, the CDR3 is TGTGCCAGCAGCTTCAACGGGGGGGGGTTCCAAGAGACCCAGTACTTC.

This clone was observed a single time. V gene TRBV5-1 combines with J gene TRBJ2-3, with 7 bases aligning to TRBD2. The CDR3 is 16 amino acids. The J segment lost 6 bases and the V segment lost 0 bases, leaving 10 bases of the junction unmatched. Germline CDR1 SGHRS, CDR2 YFSETQ. As DNA, the CDR3 is TGCGCCAGCAGCTTGGTACCGAGCGGGATGAAGGATACGCAGTATTTT. It is translated as CASSLVPSGMKDTQYF. Combining the CDR3 with reference TRBV5-1 and TRBJ2-3 gives the whole variable domain KAGVTQTPRYLIKTRGQQVTLSCSPISGHRSVSWYQQTPGQGLQFLFEYFSETQRNKGNFPGRFSGRQFSNSRSEMNVSTLELGDSALYLCASSLVPSGMKDTQYFGPGTRLTVL.